This TCR beta chain emerged from a study of human T cells and chemical hapten exposure. Background on the study: Patch tests delivered 0.01% DPC to the upper back and were evaluated at 6 days.

The CDR3 loop spans 15 amino acids. Deletions cut 2 bases from V and 5 bases from J, with 12 bases between. Per germline, CDR1 SEHNR and CDR2 FQNEAQ (reference sequence). Library construction involved attaching unique molecular identifiers to individual cDNA molecules, which allowed quantitative, reproducible TCR counting. TCRdb ran MiXCR on the RACE reads and lists one entry per CDR3 protein. The sample lists about 300,000 distinct CDR3 sequences; approximately 5% were seen once. Specified time point: pre-sensitization, week 0. The treatment is: therapeutic diphenylcyclopropenone sensitization with weekly scalp DPC.

This specimen was whole blood, taken in connection with sensitization to the hapten diphenylcyclopropenone (DPC). The source of this sequence is a young woman with alopecia areata. Some clones in this sample may be carry-over from other donors' samples. This chain links TRBV7-9 with TRBJ1-4; D unresolved. The CDR3 loop is CASSLLQWGNEKLFF. The CDR3 nucleotides read TGTGCCAGCAGCTTATTACAGTGGGGAAATGAAAAACTGTTTTTT.